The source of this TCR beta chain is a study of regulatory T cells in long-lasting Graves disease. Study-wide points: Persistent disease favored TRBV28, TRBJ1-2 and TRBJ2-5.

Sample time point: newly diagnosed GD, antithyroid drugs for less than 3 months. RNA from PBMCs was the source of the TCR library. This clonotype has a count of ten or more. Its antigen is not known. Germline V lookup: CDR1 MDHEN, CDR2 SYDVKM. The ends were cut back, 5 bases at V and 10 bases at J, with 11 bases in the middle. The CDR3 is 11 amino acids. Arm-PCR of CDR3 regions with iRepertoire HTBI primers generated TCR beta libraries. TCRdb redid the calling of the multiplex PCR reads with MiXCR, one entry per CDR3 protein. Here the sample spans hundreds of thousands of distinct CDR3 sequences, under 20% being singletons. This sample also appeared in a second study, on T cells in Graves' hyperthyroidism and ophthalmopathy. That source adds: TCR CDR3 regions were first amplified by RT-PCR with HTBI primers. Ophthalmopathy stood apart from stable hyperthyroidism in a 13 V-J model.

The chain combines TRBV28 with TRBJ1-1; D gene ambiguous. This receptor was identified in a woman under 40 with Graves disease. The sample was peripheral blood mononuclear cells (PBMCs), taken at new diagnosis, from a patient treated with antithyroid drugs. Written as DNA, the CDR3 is TGTGCCAGCAGTCGGCAACAAGTAGCTTTCTTT. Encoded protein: CASSRQQVAFF.